This T cell receptor (beta chain) was captured in a study of T cell clones after liver transplantation. Generated by immunoSEQ multiplex PCR, the TCRdb table keeps only in-frame clones and is missing some. This sample has 6,500 to 8,500 clones, with 70% found just once. The clonotype was recovered from a human donor who received a liver transplant. The source was CD8+ T cells from blood, collected before liver transplant.

The CDR3 here is CASSYITLGTGRLYEQYF. CDR3 coding DNA: TGTGCCAGCAGTTATATCACCCTCGGGACAGGGCGATTGTACGAGCAGTACTTC. The chain carries TRBV28 and TRBJ2-7; 9 bases match TRBD1. The CDR3 sequence is 18 residues long. The germline V gene encodes CDR1 MDHEN and CDR2 SYDVKM. Germline trimming cut 4 bases from V and 4 bases from J; bases unmatched to any gene: 17.